The next 6 T cell receptor beta chains were all read from a single sample in a study of somatic mutations in cytotoxic T cells in rheumatoid arthritis. Method: immunoSEQ multiplex PCR; TCRdb's copy keeps in-frame clones and lacks some. The table records some 35,000 clones, approximately 80% of them present only once. Sequencing used CD8+ T cells sorted from blood. Receptors were obtained from a man aged 35-49 years in good health.

V is TRBV14 and J is TRBJ2-1, with TRBD2 identical over 10 bases. This CDR3 spans 18 amino acids. The ends lost 6 bases at V and 0 bases at J; junction bases unmatched: 11. The germline V gene has CDR1 SGHDN and CDR2 FVKESK. CDR3 DNA: TGTGCCAGCAGAAAAGTAGCGGGAGGTGACTACTCCTACAATGAGCAGTTCTTC. The encoded protein is CASRKVAGGDYSYNEQFF.

The chain combines TRBV7-6 with TRBJ2-7, with 7 bases lining up with TRBD1. Germline trimming cut 1 base from V and 5 bases from J; bases unmatched to any gene: 2. This CDR3 is 13 amino acids long. The germline V gene has CDR1 SGHVS and CDR2 FNYEAQ. CDR3 DNA: TGTGCCAGCAGCTTAGGAGACAGGGACGAGCAGTACTTC. Amino acid sequence: CASSLGDRDEQYF.

The chain carries TRBV10-2 and TRBJ1-1; 7 bases align to TRBD1. CDR3 length equals 16 residues. Trimming cost V 8 bases and J 0 bases; bases outside gene matches: 12. Per germline, CDR1 WSHSY and CDR2 SAAADI. The CDR3 spells CASPPEGQILNTEAFF. CDR3 nucleotides: TGCGCCAGCCCTCCGGAGGGACAGATATTGAACACTGAAGCTTTCTTT.

Here the CDR3 DNA reads TGCGCCAGCAGTGCGACAGGGGCGTCCTACGAGCAGTACTTC. Amino acid sequence: CASSATGASYEQYF. The chain uses TRBV10-2 and TRBJ2-7, with TRBD1 identical over 8 bases. Germline V gene data show CDR1 as WSHSY and CDR2 as SAAADI. V was clipped by 4 bases and J by 1 base; unmatched bases: 3. This CDR3 spans 14 amino acids.

The genes are TRBV2 and TRBJ2-1; D call uncertain. The CDR3 totals 15 residues. Trimming stripped 2 bases from V and 4 bases from J, with 12 bases between. CDR1 SNHLY and CDR2 FYNNEI come from the germline V gene. This CDR3 reads CASSERAVRYNEQFF. As DNA, the CDR3 is TGTGCCAGCAGTGAACGCGCGGTTCGTTACAATGAGCAGTTCTTC.

This chain links TRBV5-6 with TRBJ1-5; 10 positions agree with TRBD1. The CDR3 contains 15 residues. J was trimmed by 2 bases and V by 3 bases; bases with no gene match: 2. Germline V gene data show CDR1 as SGHDT and CDR2 as YYEEEE. The CDR3 here is CASSSGTGGNQPQHF. As DNA, the CDR3 is TGTGCCAGCAGCTCCGGGACAGGGGGCAATCAGCCCCAGCATTTT.